One sample yielded the 29 T cell receptor beta chains listed below, sequenced in a study of T cell responses to AZD1222 COVID-19 vaccine. TCRdb's table, derived via immunoSEQ multiplex PCR, lists solely in-frame clones and lacks some. The data hold 100,000 to 150,000 clones, with 88% observed a single time. Sequenced here: peripheral blood, sampled on day 0 of AZD1222 vaccination. All receptors derive from an adult in good health.

The rearrangement links TRBV4-2 to TRBJ2-2; the D gene is possibly TRBD1 (5 bases). Germline assignment: CDR1 LGHNA and CDR2 YNFKEQ. V lost 2 bases and J lost 4, with 11 bases in between. The CDR3 spans 15 residues. CDR3 residues: CASSQLGVGTGELFF. The CDR3 nucleotides read TGTGCCAGCAGCCAATTAGGGGTTGGCACCGGGGAGCTGTTTTTT.

The chain is built from TRBV6-2 or TRBV6-3 and TRBJ2-2; tentative D call: TRBD2 (7 bases). The CDR3 consists of 16 residues. V lost 7 bases to trimming and J lost 5 bases, with 20 bases between them. Per the germline V gene, CDR1 is MNHEY and CDR2 is SVGEGT. In DNA, the CDR3 is TGTGCCAGCACCCCCTCGGGGGGCATGGGGACCGGGGAGCTGTTTTTT. Its translation is CASTPSGGMGTGELFF.

J is TRBJ2-1 and V is TRBV19; 11 bases align to TRBD2. The CDR3 extends over 13 amino acids. From germline, CDR1 is LNHDA and CDR2 SQIVND (reference sequence). Germline trimming cut 9 bases from V and 9 bases from J; bases unmatched to any gene: 7. CDR3: CASGTSGPGEQFF. For the CDR3, the DNA is TGTGCCAGCGGGACTAGCGGTCCGGGTGAGCAGTTCTTC.

V and J are TRBV2 and TRBJ2-3; tentative D call: TRBD1 (5 bases). Trimming removed 5 bases from V and 4 bases from J, with 7 bases in between. The length of the CDR3 is 12 residues. The germline V gene encodes CDR1 SNHLY and CDR2 FYNNEI. The CDR3 sequence is CASSLQADTQYF. The CDR3 DNA follows: TGTGCCAGCAGTTTACAGGCAGATACGCAGTATTTT.

This clone was recorded once. V gene TRBV6-5 combines with J gene TRBJ2-7; D may be TRBD1 (5 bases). Germline values: CDR1 MNHEY, CDR2 SVGAGI. The CDR3 runs 12 residues. Deletions cut 8 bases from V and 10 bases from J, with 18 bases between. This CDR3 is CASQGTDINQYF. CDR3 nucleotides: TGTGCCAGCCAAGGAACGGACATTAACCAGTACTTC.

This chain joins TRBV7-9 and TRBJ2-7; 10 bases are shared with TRBD2. Germline CDR1 SEHNR, CDR2 FQNEAQ (reference sequence). The J segment lost 2 bases and the V segment lost 0 bases, leaving 4 bases of the junction unmatched. The CDR3 totals 16 residues. The CDR3 region has the DNA TGTGCCAGCAGCTTAGCGCAGCGGGGGGGTACCTACGAGCAGTACTTC. This gives the protein CASSLAQRGGTYEQYF.

The chain carries TRBV6-5 and TRBJ2-5; possibly TRBD1 or TRBD2 for D (6 bases each). The CDR3 extends over 15 amino acids. The V end was cut by 2 bases, the J end by 2 bases, with 12 bases between. Per germline, CDR1 MNHEY and CDR2 SVGAGI. CDR3 amino acids: CASSYRGGTQETQYF. The CDR3 bases are TGTGCCAGCAGTTACAGAGGCGGGACACAAGAGACCCAGTACTTC.

This chain links TRBV29-1 with TRBJ1-1, with D unclear. The germline CDR1 and CDR2 sequences are SQVTM and ANQGSEA. The CDR3 contains 13 residues. CDR3 in DNA: TGCGTAGGCGTGGGGTTGTCCAACACTGAAGCTTTCTTT. Translated: CVGVGLSNTEAFF.

V is TRBV2 and J is TRBJ1-6, with TRBD1 identical over 7 bases. Germline trimming cut 10 bases from V and 9 bases from J; bases unmatched to any gene: 9. This CDR3 is built from 13 residues. Germline V gene sequence: CDR1 SNHLY, CDR2 FYNNEI. Here the CDR3 reads CATGDREGSPLHF. CDR3 in DNA: TGTGCCACTGGGGACAGAGAGGGTTCACCCCTCCACTTT.

This sequence joins TRBV2 and TRBJ2-2; D is possibly TRBD2 (6 bases). Germline V gives CDR1 SNHLY, CDR2 FYNNEI. CDR3 length equals 15 residues. Trimming stripped 1 base from V and 4 bases from J, with 10 bases between. In DNA form, the CDR3 reads TGTGCCAGCAGTGAAGACGGGGGTGGCACCGGGGAGCTGTTTTTT. Amino acid sequence: CASSEDGGGTGELFF.

The V and J genes are TRBV19 and TRBJ1-4; D is ambiguous. Per the germline V gene, CDR1 is LNHDA and CDR2 is SQIVND (reference sequence). CDR3 length equals 15 residues. Trimming cost V 4 bases and J 4 bases, with 13 bases left between them. CDR3 DNA: TGTGCCAGTAGTACCGGGCTCCGAGGTAATGAAAAACTGTTTTTT. Protein sequence: CASSTGLRGNEKLFF.

The V call is TRBV2, the J call TRBJ2-7; tentative D call: TRBD1 (6 bases). Germline values: CDR1 SNHLY, CDR2 FYNNEI. This CDR3 region has 12 residues. Trimming shortened V by 7 bases and J by 7 bases, and 14 bases separated the two germline ends. The CDR3 DNA reads TGTGCCAGCAATTTAGCAGGGGCAGAGCAGTACTTC. It encodes CASNLAGAEQYF.

The V and J genes are TRBV28 and TRBJ2-7, with D possibly matching TRBD2 (5 bases). The CDR3 sequence is 12 residues long. Looked up from germline, CDR1 is MDHEN and CDR2 is SYDVKM. Trimming shortened V by 8 bases and J by 0 bases, and 8 bases separated the two germline ends. The CDR3 reads CASGESSYEQYF. In DNA form, the CDR3 reads TGTGCCAGCGGGGAGTCCTCCTACGAGCAGTACTTC.

This clone appeared once. The chain uses TRBV13 and TRBJ2-1, with 8 bases identical to TRBD2. Germline V CDR1 and CDR2: PRHDT, FYEKMQ (reference sequence). This CDR3 has 12 amino acids. V lost 5 bases to trimming and J lost 8 bases; unmatched junction nucleotides: 2. In nucleotides, the CDR3 is TGTGCCAGCAGCAGGACTAGCTATGAGCAGTTCTTC. Translating it yields CASSRTSYEQFF. The full variable domain, completed using reference TRBV13 and TRBJ2-1, is AAGVIQSPRHLIKEKRETATLKCYPIPRHDTVYWYQQGPGQDPQFLISFYEKMQSDKGSIPDRFSAQQFSDYHSELNMSSLELGDSALYFCASSRTSYEQFFGPGTRLTVL.

The J gene is TRBJ2-3, the V gene TRBV7-2; TRBD1 matches 7 bases. CDR1 is SGHTA, CDR2 FQGNSA, per germline. V trimming: 5 bases; J trimming: 0 bases; junction bases outside the gene matches: 8. The CDR3 runs to 16 residues. CDR3 nucleotides: TGTGCCAGCAGCCAGGGGGTCCACACTAGCACAGATACGCAGTATTTT. Translating it yields CASSQGVHTSTDTQYF.

This clone was found a few times. The rearrangement joins TRBV5-1 to TRBJ2-5; 8 bases line up with TRBD2. Germline V lookup: CDR1 SGHRS, CDR2 YFSETQ. With V trimmed by 0 bases and J by 2 bases, 0 bases remained unmatched. The CDR3 spans 14 residues. The DNA of the CDR3 is TGCGCCAGCAGCTTGGCGGGGGGGCAAGAGACCCAGTACTTC. This codes for CASSLAGGQETQYF.

The count of this clone is one. This chain links TRBV7-8 with TRBJ1-4; 11 nucleotides agree with TRBD1. Unmatched junction bases numbered 3, after V lost 5 bases and J lost 4 bases. CDR3 length: 15 residues. Germline loops: CDR1 SGHVS, CDR2 FQNEAQ. This CDR3 is CASSGTGGNNEKLFF. In DNA form, the CDR3 reads TGTGCCAGCAGCGGGACAGGGGGGAATAATGAAAAACTGTTTTTT. Drawing the rest from reference TRBV7-8 and TRBJ1-4, the complete variable domain is GAGVSQSPRYKVAKRGQDVALRCDPISGHVSLFWYQQALGQGPEFLTYFQNEAQLDKSGLPSDRFFAERPEGSVSTLKIQRTQQEDSAVYLCASSGTGGNNEKLFFGSGTQLSVL.

This chain joins TRBV18 and TRBJ2-3, with D unresolved. CDR1 KGHSH and CDR2 LQKENI come from the germline V gene. The CDR3 runs to 14 residues. Trimming took off 1 base at V and 5 bases at J, with 10 bases between the two ends. In DNA, the CDR3 is TGTGCCAGCTCACCACAGTCTAGAGTAGATACGCAGTATTTT. It yields the protein CASSPQSRVDTQYF.

The chain is built from TRBV2 and TRBJ1-4, with D unclear. Germline loops: CDR1 SNHLY, CDR2 FYNNEI. This CDR3 comprises 14 residues. The V end lost 6 bases, the J end lost 3 bases, and 11 bases lay between the germline ends. The CDR3, as DNA: TGTGCCAGCAGGTGGGGAGGGCCTAATGAAAAACTGTTTTTT. This codes for CASRWGGPNEKLFF.

The chain is built from TRBV28 and TRBJ2-7, with TRBD1 matching over 8 bases. Germline V lookup: CDR1 MDHEN, CDR2 SYDVKM. CDR3 length: 15 residues. With 2 bases clipped from V and 4 bases from J, the junction kept 7 bases outside the gene matches. CDR3 nucleotide sequence: TGTGCCAGCAGTTTAGCCGGACAGGGATATTACGAGCAGTACTTC. This codes for CASSLAGQGYYEQYF.

The CDR3 bases are TGTGCCAGCAAACTCAACTACGAGCAGTACTTC. Protein sequence: CASKLNYEQYF. The chain is built from TRBV6-5 and TRBJ2-7; D not certain. The germline V and J ends were trimmed by 7 bases and 3 bases, with 7 bases remaining between them. There are 11 residues in the CDR3. From germline, CDR1 is MNHEY and CDR2 SVGAGI.

The rearrangement joins TRBV9 to TRBJ1-1; D not resolved. V lost 0 bases and J 1 base, leaving 10 bases between the germline ends. This CDR3 is 15 amino acids long. Germline CDR1 and CDR2: SGDLS and YYNGEE. CDR3 bases: TGTGCCAGCAGCGTAGGTCGCAGCGAGAACACTGAAGCTTTCTTT. It yields the protein CASSVGRSENTEAFF. Using reference TRBV9 and TRBJ1-1 for the parts outside the CDR3, the full variable domain is DSGVTQTPKHLITATGQRVTLRCSPRSGDLSVYWYQQSLDQGLQFLIQYYNGEERAKGNILERFSAQQFPDLHSELNLSSLELGDSALYFCASSVGRSENTEAFFGQGTRLTVV.

This clone is a singleton in its sample. The chain combines TRBV20-1 with TRBJ2-3, with D hard to call. Germline V CDR1 and CDR2: DFQATT, SNEGSKA (reference sequence). V dropped 3 bases and J dropped 0 bases, with 13 bases sitting between them. This CDR3 contains 15 residues. The CDR3 nucleotides read TGCAGTGCTAGTCTATCCAGCCCGAGCACAGATACGCAGTATTTT. Protein product: CSASLSSPSTDTQYF.

The chain links TRBV18 to TRBJ2-3; D might be TRBD1 (5 bases). The CDR3 is made up of 16 amino acids. The germline gives CDR1 KGHSH, CDR2 LQKENI. V shed 3 bases and J shed 5 bases, with 18 bases lying between them. The CDR3 DNA follows: TGTGCCAGCTCACCTACAGGTTTGGGAATCCAAGATACGCAGTATTTT. It encodes CASSPTGLGIQDTQYF.

This chain connects TRBV18 to TRBJ1-1, with 10 bases that match TRBD1. In germline, CDR1 is KGHSH, CDR2 LQKENI. There are 15 residues in the CDR3. V shed 4 bases and J 7 bases; nucleotides not matched to a gene: 9. CDR3 sequence reads: CASSQAGTGVNEAFF. CDR3 sequence (DNA): TGTGCCAGCTCACAGGCGGGGACAGGGGTGAATGAAGCTTTCTTT.

This chain links TRBV11-3 with TRBJ1-2; 7 bases agree with TRBD1. Germline V gene data show CDR1 as SGHNT and CDR2 as YENEEA. Germline trimming cut 5 bases from V and 1 base from J; bases unmatched to any gene: 1. The CDR3 is made up of 13 amino acids. The CDR3 bases are TGTGCCAGCAGCGGACAGGTTAACTATGGCTACACCTTC. This gives the protein CASSGQVNYGYTF.

CDR3 coding DNA: TGTGCCAGCAGTTTAATTTCAATCGGCACTGAAGCTTTCTTT. It encodes CASSLISIGTEAFF. The chain combines TRBV28 with TRBJ1-1; D unresolved. The V end was cut by 2 bases, the J end by 4 bases, with 11 bases between. CDR1 MDHEN and CDR2 SYDVKM come from the germline V gene. The CDR3 has 14 residues.

This sequence joins TRBV6-6 and TRBJ2-4; 7 bases are shared with TRBD2. The V gene's germline CDR1 is MNHNY and CDR2 SVGAGI (reference sequence). J lost 7 bases, V lost 0 bases, and 6 bases had no gene match. The CDR3 is 15 amino acids. The CDR3 coding sequence is TGTGCCAGCAGTTACTCACGGGACTATGAGAACATTCAGTACTTC. As protein: CASSYSRDYENIQYF.

The chain recombines TRBV5-4 with TRBJ1-2, with unresolved D. Germline CDR1 and CDR2: SGHNT and YYREEE (reference sequence). This CDR3 spans 13 amino acids. Trimming took off 4 bases at V and 8 bases at J, with 15 bases between the two ends. This CDR3 is CASSRPSPWGYTF. CDR3 nucleotide sequence: TGTGCCAGCAGCCGGCCCAGCCCGTGGGGCTACACCTTC.